This is a list of T cell receptor beta chains from one sample in a study of a mutant IDH1 vaccine in newly diagnosed glioma. No antigen has been assigned to these receptors. Using immunoSEQ multiplex PCR, the repertoire was profiled, and TCRdb retains in-frame clones only, with some absent. The data show some 25,000 clones, about 78% seen once. Specimen: PBMCs, collected from a glioma patient whose treatment included an IDH1 peptide vaccine. Every receptor here comes from a woman younger than 35 with glioma. Both conserved end residues are part of each CDR3. A D gene is named only where the DNA matches it firmly. Clone size, where shown, is once, few, many, or a class for clones that have expanded.

size	D	V	J	DNA	CDR3
-	TRBD1	TRBV9	TRBJ2-3	TGTGCCAGCGGCAAGGGGGCAAGGGGCACAGATACGCAGTATTTT	CASGKGARGTDTQYF
-	-	TRBV5-4	TRBJ2-3	TGTGCCAGCAGCTTGATGGCGGTCACAGATACGCAGTATTTT	CASSLMAVTDTQYF
-	-	TRBV10-3	TRBJ1-5	TGTGCCATCAGTGCAGCCGCGTATAGCAATCAGCCCCAGCATTTT	CAISAAAYSNQPQHF
once	TRBD2	TRBV7-2	TRBJ2-3	TGTGCCAGCAGTCAAGGGATTAGCGGGGGGGCGATAGATACGCAGTATTTT	CASSQGISGGAIDTQYF
-	-	TRBV6-5	TRBJ1-2	TGTGCCAGCAGTTACAGCTACAACTATGGCTACACCTTC	CASSYSYNYGYTF
-	-	TRBV4-1	TRBJ1-1	TGCGCCAACAGCCAAGATTGGAGGATGAGGGGCGAAAACACTGAAGCTTTCTTT	CANSQDWRMRGENTEAFF
-	-	TRBV5-5	TRBJ2-7	TGTGCCAGCAGCTTCTCAAAGGGCGAGCAGTACTTC	CASSFSKGEQYF
-	-	TRBV5-1	TRBJ1-2	TGCGCCAGCAGCTTAAGAGGGGAGGATGGCTACACCTTC	CASSLRGEDGYTF
once	TRBD1	TRBV6-5	TRBJ2-7	TGTGCCAGCAGTTACTCTCAGGGGGCTGCCGAGCAGTACTTC	CASSYSQGAAEQYF
-	-	TRBV6-5	TRBJ2-4	TGTGCCAGCAGTTCCAAGCCGGGGGTAGCCAAAAACATTCAGTACTTC	CASSSKPGVAKNIQYF
-	-	TRBV7-8	TRBJ2-7	TGTGCCAGCAGCTCTGTGACTAGTTTCTCTACCGAGCAGTACTTC	CASSSVTSFSTEQYF
-	-	TRBV7-2	TRBJ1-4	TGTGCCAGCAGCTTGGGGGGGCCCCACACCGTTAATGAAAAACTGTTTTTT	CASSLGGPHTVNEKLFF
-	TRBD1	TRBV14	TRBJ1-4	TGTGCCAGCAGCCTTCAACTCGGGACAGGGATTGAAAAACTGTTTTTT	CASSLQLGTGIEKLFF
-	TRBD1	TRBV10-3	TRBJ2-7	TGTGCCGGCGGGACAGGGGTGGGCGAGCAGTACTTC	CAGGTGVGEQYF
-	-	TRBV19	TRBJ2-6	TGTGCCAGTAGTACGTTCCAGGCCCCGGGGGCCAACGTCCTGACTTTC	CASSTFQAPGANVLTF
-	-	TRBV14	TRBJ2-7	TGTGCCAGCAGCCCTAACGGGGGCGGAGGCCGCGAGCAGTACTTC	CASSPNGGGGREQYF
few	-	TRBV7-9	TRBJ1-2	TGTGCCAGCAGCTTAGATGGGGGACGGAGCTATGGCTACACCTTC	CASSLDGGRSYGYTF
-	TRBD1	TRBV2	TRBJ1-5	TGTGCCCAAGCGGGGGACAGGAATCAGCCCCAGCATTTT	CAQAGDRNQPQHF
-	-	TRBV7-9	TRBJ1-1	TGTGCCAGCAGCGAGAGACAGACCGAGAACACTGAAGCTTTCTTT	CASSERQTENTEAFF
-	-	TRBV28	TRBJ2-2	TGTGCCAGCAGTTTCACAGGGAGGAACACCGGGGAGCTGTTTTTT	CASSFTGRNTGELFF
-	-	TRBV7-9	TRBJ1-5	TGTGCCAGCAGCTTAGGGGTTACAGGTCAGCCCCAGCATTTT	CASSLGVTGQPQHF
-	-	TRBV5-1	TRBJ1-4	TGCGCCAGCAGCACAACTGGGACTAATGAAAAACTGTTTTTT	CASSTTGTNEKLFF
once	-	TRBV4-2	TRBJ1-2	TGTGCCAGCAGCCAAGAAAAGGGCCGGGCGGTAGGCTACACCTTC	CASSQEKGRAVGYTF
-	-	TRBV25-1	TRBJ1-1	TGTGCCAGCAGTGATGGGGGGTACACTGAAGCTTTCTTT	CASSDGGYTEAFF
-	-	TRBV7-2	TRBJ1-3	TGTGCCAGCAGCAGTAATAGCGGAAACACCATATATTTT	CASSSNSGNTIYF
-	-	TRBV6-5	TRBJ2-7	TGTGCCAGCAGTTACTCGATCCGGGGCGAGCAGTACTTC	CASSYSIRGEQYF
-	-	TRBV6-4	TRBJ2-2	TGTGCCAGCAGTGACCGCTTTGGTAGCGGGGAGCTGTTTTTT	CASSDRFGSGELFF